This T cell receptor (beta chain) was retrieved from a study of CD8 T cells in Susac syndrome. RNA in amounts of about 0.5 to 1 ug was reverse transcribed with random hexamers. MiXCR, run by TCRdb on the immunoSEQ multiplex PCR reads, gives a single entry per CDR3 protein. The sample holds about 140,000 distinct CDR3 sequences, over 90% seen once. CD8+ and CD4+ T cells circulating in blood were sequenced for TCR beta. The sequenced material came from CD4+ T cells from PBMCs. This TCR was recovered from a human donor with Susac syndrome.

CDR3 sequence: CSARGTNQETQYF. CDR3 in DNA: TGCAGTGCTAGGGGGACAAATCAAGAGACCCAGTACTTC. The chain employs TRBV20-1 and TRBJ2-5; tentative D call: TRBD1 (6 bases). Germline V gene data show CDR1 as DFQATT and CDR2 as SNEGSKA (reference sequence). The CDR3 has 13 residues. V lost 3 bases and J 2 bases, leaving 10 bases between the germline ends.